A single sample is the source of the 6 T cell receptor beta chains below, sequenced in a study of cytomegalovirus exposure and HLA in healthy donors. This PCR relied on a set of 60 Vbeta primers and 13 Jbeta primers. Data came from immunoSEQ multiplex PCR; TCRdb stores just in-frame clones and leaves some out. The sample shows 170,000 or so clones, approximately 80% of them seen only once. Sequencing was carried out using PBMCs. The source is a woman in her 30s in good health and CMV-seronegative.

The chain carries TRBV28 and TRBJ1-2; the match to TRBD1 covers 9 bases. The CDR3 runs to 16 residues. V was clipped by 5 bases and J by 0 bases; unmatched bases: 7. From germline, CDR1 is MDHEN and CDR2 SYDVKM. This chain's CDR3 is CASSGTGSLTNYGYTF. CDR3 in DNA: TGTGCCAGCAGTGGGACAGGGAGTTTAACTAACTATGGCTACACCTTC.

The chain employs TRBV19 and TRBJ2-7; TRBD2 matches at 7 bases. In germline, CDR1 is LNHDA, CDR2 SQIVND (reference sequence). CDR3 length equals 15 residues. With 4 bases clipped from V and 1 base from J, the junction kept 7 bases outside the gene matches. The DNA of the CDR3 is TGTGCCAGTAGTACTTTACTAGCGACTTCCTACGAGCAGTACTTC. This sequence encodes CASSTLLATSYEQYF.

This chain joins TRBV27 and TRBJ2-1; tentatively, D is TRBD1 (8 bases). Trimming took 5 bases from V and 4 from J, leaving 21 bases between them. CDR1 is MNHEY, CDR2 SMNVEV, per germline (reference sequence). This CDR3 is 17 amino acids long. The CDR3 DNA follows: TGTGCCAGCAGTCCTAACAGGGGGGGCTTTCTTTACAATGAGCAGTTCTTC. Translation: CASSPNRGGFLYNEQFF.

The chain uses TRBV19 and TRBJ1-1; tentatively, D is TRBD1 (5 bases). Between the trimmed V and J ends, which lost 5 bases and 6 bases, there was a span of 13 bases. The CDR3 has 13 amino acids. Germline-derived CDR1 and CDR2 are LNHDA and SQIVND (reference sequence). The CDR3 coding sequence is TGTGCCAGTAGTCGGGCAGGGTGGTCTGAAGCTTTCTTT. This gives the protein CASSRAGWSEAFF.

This clone occurred a few times. At one end, the junction sequence differs from germline, possibly due to a read error. This chain connects TRBV5-4 to TRBJ2-2, with a tentative D call TRBD1 (6 bases). CDR1 and CDR2 from the germline V gene are SGHNT and YYREEE (reference sequence). The CDR3 extends over 14 amino acids. The CDR3, as DNA: TGTGCCAGCGGCTTAGAAAGGGGGACCGGGGAGCTGTTTTTT. Protein: CASGLERGTGELFF. Full variable domain (rest looked up from reference TRBV5-4 and TRBJ2-2): ETGVTQSPTHLIKTRGQQVTLRCSSQSGHNTVSWYQQALGQGPQFIFQYYREEENGRGNFPPRFSGLQFPNYSSELNVNALELDDSALYLCASGLERGTGELFFGEGSRLTVL.

The chain combines TRBV28 with TRBJ2-3; maybe TRBD2 (6 bases). Trimming removed 7 bases from V and 3 bases from J, with 20 bases in between. Germline assignment: CDR1 MDHEN and CDR2 SYDVKM. CDR3 length: 16 amino acids. The DNA of the CDR3 is TGTGCCAGCACCGACACTAGCCCGGGGAAGACAGATACGCAGTATTTT. Encoded protein: CASTDTSPGKTDTQYF.